Following are 5 T cell receptor beta chains from one sample sequenced in a study of T-cell memory formation after mild COVID-19. In TCRdb, the 5' RACE reads were re-called with MiXCR into one record per CDR3 protein. The repertoire holds approximately 400,000 distinct CDR3 sequences, with 15% to 20% as singletons. What was sequenced was PBMCs or a T cell subset sorted from them (not recorded which). Receptors originate from a man aged 18 to 29 who had mild COVID-19 (a few samples of this study predate the infection). Cell type and time point are not known.

This clonotype was observed a few times. The chain is built from TRBV7-2 and TRBJ1-6, with 9 bases matching TRBD1. CDR1 and CDR2 from the germline V gene are SGHTA and FQGNSA. V trimming: 6 bases; J trimming: 13 bases; junction bases outside the gene matches: 10. CDR3 length equals 14 residues. CDR3 in DNA: TGTGCCAGCAGATCGGGACAGGGCATTTATCCCCTCCACTTT. Protein product: CASRSGQGIYPLHF.

J is TRBJ2-2 and V is TRBV4-1; the match to TRBD2 covers 7 bases. CDR3 length equals 15 residues. V trimming: 5 bases; J trimming: 4 bases; junction bases outside the gene matches: 7. The V gene's germline CDR1 is MGHRA and CDR2 YSYEKL. The CDR3 sequence is CASSFNGGITGELFF. The DNA of the CDR3 is TGCGCCAGCAGCTTCAACGGGGGGATCACCGGGGAGCTGTTTTTT.

This clonotype was counted a few times. The chain employs TRBV20-1 and TRBJ2-5, with D unclear. V lost 7 bases to trimming and J lost 5 bases, with 20 bases between them. The CDR3 loop spans 14 amino acids. Germline V lookup: CDR1 DFQATT, CDR2 SNEGSKA (reference sequence). The CDR3 region has the DNA TGCAGTGGAAGAGAACAGATCTTTCGGGAGACCCAGTACTTC. Translation gives CSGREQIFRETQYF.

This clonotype was seen only a few times. The chain combines TRBV5-1 with TRBJ2-7; tentatively, D is TRBD1 (5 bases). Germline CDR1 is SGHRS and CDR2 is YFSETQ. The ends were cut back, 1 base at V and 0 bases at J, with 8 bases in the middle. CDR3 length: 14 amino acids. The CDR3: CASSLQGISYEQYF. CDR3 bases: TGCGCCAGCAGCTTGCAGGGCATCTCCTACGAGCAGTACTTC.

This clonotype was counted a few times. The gene calls are TRBV5-1 and TRBJ2-7, with 7 bases that match TRBD1. CDR3 length: 14 amino acids. V was pared by 0 bases and J by 2 bases, with 2 bases of the junction left unmatched. CDR1 and CDR2 from the germline V gene are SGHRS and YFSETQ. The CDR3 bases are TGCGCCAGCAGCTTGGGGGACAGCCCCTACGAGCAGTACTTC. This gives the protein CASSLGDSPYEQYF.